Listed below are T cell receptor beta chains from one sample, sequenced in a study of blood T cell repertoires in COVID-19. Sequenced by immunoSEQ multiplex PCR; TCRdb stores in-frame clones only, minus some. The data show roughly 87,000 clones, roughly 70% seen once. The sample comprised peripheral blood. The origin of the receptors is a woman of 80 years or more with acute or convalescent COVID-19. CDR3s include the opening cysteine and the closing phenylalanine or tryptophan. D genes are given only for firm matches. The listing skips clone size in some rows; elsewhere it reads once, few, many or a size class.

v_gene	d_gene	abundance	j_gene	CDR3aa	CDR3nt
TRBV6-5	TRBD1	NA	TRBJ1-4	CASSYEGAAGKLFF	TGTGCCAGCAGTTACGAGGGGGCAGCTGGAAAACTGTTTTTT
TRBV29-1	NA	NA	TRBJ1-3	CSVVGDSGNTIYF	TGCAGCGTTGTGGGAGACTCTGGAAACACCATATATTTT
TRBV9	TRBD1	once	TRBJ1-1	CASTPPGQGATEAFF	TGTGCCAGCACCCCTCCGGGACAGGGGGCGACTGAAGCTTTCTTT
TRBV5-6	TRBD1	NA	TRBJ1-5	CASSLALGQGSQPQHF	TGTGCCAGCAGCTTGGCTTTAGGACAGGGGTCCCAGCCCCAGCATTTT
TRBV18	NA	many	TRBJ1-1	CASSPPVASQAFF	TGTGCCAGCTCACCACCGGTTGCCAGTCAAGCTTTCTTT
TRBV7-9	NA	few	TRBJ1-1	CASSKGGLEAFF	TGTGCCAGCAGCAAAGGGGGACTTGAAGCTTTCTTT
TRBV6-1	NA	NA	TRBJ1-2	CASSEQNYGYTF	TGTGCCAGCAGTGAACAGAACTATGGCTACACCTTC
TRBV5-4	TRBD1	medium-sized	TRBJ1-1	CASSPLAGGYTEAFF	TGTGCCAGCAGCCCTCTGGCAGGGGGCTACACTGAAGCTTTCTTT
TRBV7-3	NA	NA	TRBJ1-2	CASSMGLARVYGYTF	TGTGCCAGCAGCATGGGACTCGCCAGGGTATACGGCTACACCTTC
TRBV9	TRBD1	NA	TRBJ2-3	CASSVAGTGGLDTQYF	TGTGCCAGCAGCGTTGCCGGGACAGGGGGACTAGATACGCAGTATTTT
TRBV7-2	TRBD1	few	TRBJ1-3	CASSSDRVANTIYF	TGTGCCAGCAGCTCGGACAGGGTGGCAAACACCATATATTTT
TRBV18	NA	once	TRBJ1-1	CASSKDRNTEAFF	TGTGCCAGCTCAAAGGACAGGAACACTGAAGCTTTCTTT
TRBV10-3	NA	NA	TRBJ1-2	CAISDRVGRSDYGYTF	TGTGCCATCAGTGACAGGGTCGGGAGGAGCGACTATGGCTACACCTTC
TRBV4-2	TRBD2	once	TRBJ2-5	CASSQDPTSGGRQETQYF	TGTGCCAGCAGCCAAGACCCGACTAGCGGGGGCCGACAAGAGACCCAGTACTTC
TRBV12-5	TRBD1	few	TRBJ1-2	CASGLVQGPFYNYGYTF	TGTGCTAGTGGTTTGGTACAGGGGCCCTTCTACAACTATGGCTACACCTTC
TRBV2	TRBD2	NA	TRBJ2-3	CASSEGTRLTDTQYF	TGTGCCAGCAGTGAGGGGACTAGGTTGACAGATACGCAGTATTTT
TRBV18	NA	NA	TRBJ1-1	CASSPSPEVSTEAFF	TGTGCCAGCTCACCATCCCCAGAAGTAAGCACTGAAGCTTTCTTT
TRBV7-3	NA	NA	TRBJ2-7	CASSLARGPYEQYF	TGTGCCAGCAGCTTAGCTAGGGGTCCCTACGAGCAGTACTTC
TRBV9	TRBD1	few	TRBJ1-2	CASSAGTQGDFGYTF	TGTGCCAGCAGCGCGGGGACCCAGGGGGATTTTGGCTACACCTTC
TRBV29-1	TRBD1	NA	TRBJ1-2	CSVADRGGYTF	TGCAGCGTAGCGGACAGGGGCGGCTACACCTTC
TRBV19	TRBD1	NA	TRBJ2-7	CASSAGQAYEQYF	TGTGCCAGTAGCGCGGGACAGGCGTACGAGCAGTACTTC
TRBV7-9	NA	NA	TRBJ1-5	CASSSLAGPKEPQHF	TGTGCCAGCAGCTCCTTGGCGGGTCCTAAAGAGCCCCAGCATTTT
TRBV7-6	TRBD1	once	TRBJ1-5	CASSPGQGVGRQPQHF	TGTGCCAGCAGCCCGGGGCAGGGGGTAGGAAGGCAGCCCCAGCATTTT
TRBV19	NA	NA	TRBJ1-1	CASTPDRLGTEAFF	TGTGCCAGTACTCCCGACAGATTAGGGACTGAAGCTTTCTTT
TRBV6-5	NA	NA	TRBJ1-1	CATLEGINTEAFF	TGTGCCACCCTGGAGGGAATAAACACTGAAGCTTTCTTT
TRBV5-5	NA	NA	TRBJ1-1	CASSVVGTRGTEAFF	TGTGCCAGCAGCGTAGTAGGAACGAGAGGCACTGAAGCTTTCTTT
TRBV30	NA	few	TRBJ2-3	CAWRAFSTDTQYF	TGTGCCTGGAGAGCTTTTAGCACAGATACGCAGTATTTT
TRBV4-2	TRBD1	once	TRBJ2-4	CASSQETGNIQYF	TGTGCCAGCAGCCAAGAGACAGGGAACATTCAGTACTTC
TRBV6-5	NA	NA	TRBJ1-4	CASRPNTGTNEKLFF	TGTGCCAGCAGACCCAATACAGGGACGAATGAAAAACTGTTTTTT